This T cell receptor (beta chain) was sequenced in a study of post-analysis software for immune sequencing data. This clonotype showed up just a few times. Unique molecular identifiers were present in the TCR beta cDNA libraries. TCRdb re-called the PCR reads with MiXCR, one entry per CDR3 protein. This sample has hundreds of thousands of distinct CDR3 sequences; roughly 30% occur once, and the top ten carry roughly 0.57%. The sample taken for sequencing was blood. The TCR originated in a girl aged 5-17 years with multiple sclerosis.

Here the CDR3 reads CATSSGTGGYIGDTQYF. Written as DNA, the CDR3 is TGTGCCACCAGCAGCGGGACAGGGGGGTATATTGGAGATACGCAGTATTTT. The V and J genes are TRBV15 and TRBJ2-3; 11 bases map to TRBD1. Germline V gene sequence: CDR1 LNHNV, CDR2 YYDKDF (reference sequence). CDR3 size: 17 residues. With V trimmed by 3 bases and J by 5 bases, 10 bases remained unmatched. The full variable domain, its missing parts supplied by reference TRBV15 and TRBJ2-3, is DAMVIQNPRYQVTQFGKPVTLSCSQTLNHNVMYWYQQKSSQAPKLLFHYYDKDFNNEADTPDNFQSRRPNTSFCFLDIRSPGLGDTAMYLCATSSGTGGYIGDTQYFGPGTRLTVL.